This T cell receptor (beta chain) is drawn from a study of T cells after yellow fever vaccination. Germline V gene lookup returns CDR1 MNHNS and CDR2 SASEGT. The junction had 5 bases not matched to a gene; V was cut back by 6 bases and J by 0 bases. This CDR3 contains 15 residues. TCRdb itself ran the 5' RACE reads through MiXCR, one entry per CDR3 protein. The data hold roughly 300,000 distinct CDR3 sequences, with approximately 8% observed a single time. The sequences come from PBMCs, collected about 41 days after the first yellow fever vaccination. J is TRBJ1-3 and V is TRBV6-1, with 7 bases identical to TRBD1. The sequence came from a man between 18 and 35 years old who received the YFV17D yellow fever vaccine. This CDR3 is CASRGGQSSGNTIYF. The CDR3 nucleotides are TGTGCCAGCAGGGGGGGACAGTCCTCTGGAAACACCATATATTTT.